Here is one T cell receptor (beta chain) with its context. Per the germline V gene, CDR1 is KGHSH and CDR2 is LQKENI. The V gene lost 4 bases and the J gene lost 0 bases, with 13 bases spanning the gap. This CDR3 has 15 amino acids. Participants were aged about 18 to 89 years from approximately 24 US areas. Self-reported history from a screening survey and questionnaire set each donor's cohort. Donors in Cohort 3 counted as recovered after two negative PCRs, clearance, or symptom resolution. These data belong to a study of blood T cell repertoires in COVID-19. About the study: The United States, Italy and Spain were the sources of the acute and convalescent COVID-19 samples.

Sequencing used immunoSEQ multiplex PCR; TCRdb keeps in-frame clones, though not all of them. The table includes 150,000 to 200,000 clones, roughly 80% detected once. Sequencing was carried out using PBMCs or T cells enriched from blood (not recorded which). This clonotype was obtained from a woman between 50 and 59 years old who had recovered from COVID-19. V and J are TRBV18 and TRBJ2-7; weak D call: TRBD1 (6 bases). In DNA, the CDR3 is TGTGCCAGCTCACGAGGACAGATATCCTCCTACGAGCAGTACTTC. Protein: CASSRGQISSYEQYF.